This TCR beta chain was found in a study of blood T cell repertoires in COVID-19 (dated by TCRdb to the early 2020s). With regard to the full study: Collaborator samples came from the United States, Italy and Spain and covered acute and convalescent phases of COVID-19. Where available, HLA class I and class II types were taken from metadata supplied by the sample provider and were not determined by assay-based typing. The prospective study material was composed of cDNA or gDNA derived from T cells, B-cell-depleted T cells, or PBMCs. The repertoires were released in a freely available public database meant as a resource for research on the immune response to SARS-CoV-2. The samples were drawn from the first 160 participants of the ongoing ImmuneRACE study and from 1,200 or so subjects provided by 6 global collaborators. Subjects who had been exposed to COVID-19, were actively infected with it, or had recovered from it provided the deeply sampled blood TCRbeta repertoires that made up the dataset. The sample metadata nearly always contained a de-identified subject ID, COVID-19 status, age in years and sex.

TCRbeta CDR3 regions were amplified from genomic DNA by means of the immunoSEQ Assay, a bias-controlled multiplex PCR. In the authors' own workflow: Within the assay, amplification of reference gene primers was used to estimate how many nucleated cells each sample contained. To quantify the absolute abundance of each unique TCRbeta CDR3 rearrangement, sequence reads were collapsed and filtered. Productive Simpson clonality was computed per sample as the square root of Simpson's diversity index over productive rearrangements. The source is immuneACCESS, and TCRdb retained only in-frame sequences with V and J called. Part of the clones is not carried over; for the studies checked, unresolved V genes explain less than half of this, and the remainder is unexplained. The DNA was the basis for D and trimming; V, J and clone size are from that table. The sample yields 200,000 to 250,000 clones; around 87% were counted once. Jointly, the top ten make up roughly a tenth of the sample.

As to this clone: Its recognized antigen is unknown. No base-level quality is on record; no much larger clone is a single base apart.

The germline V gene supplies CDR1 LGHNT and CDR2 FRNRAP. The CDR3 goes from the cysteine to the phenylalanine over 13 residues. The DNA shown is the 39-base CDR3, in frame from base 1. V and J lose 5 bases and 8 bases, and a span of 15 bases separates them. Overall study outcomes, separate from this receptor: Clinical and demographic metadata were provided uncurated, with the amount varying by source and participant.

One collaborating source in Seattle enrolled patients during active infection and followed them longitudinally through the course of disease. Collaborating institutions collected whole blood in K2EDTA tubes following their own protocols. For TCRbeta analysis, collaborators shipped samples as frozen whole blood, isolated PBMCs, or DNA extracted from either of those sample types. The rearrangement combines TRBV12-5 with TRBJ1-2, with no reliable assignment of the D segment. The TCR was taken from a woman in her 50s with COVID-19, enrolled during active disease. Specimen: peripheral blood. The bases read TGTGCTAGTGGTCCGTCTACGGGGTTGGGCTACACCTTC. This is translated as CASGPSTGLGYTF.